This T cell receptor (beta chain) was recovered during a study of control samples from healthy donors and cancer patients. Germline V CDR1 and CDR2: GTSNPN, SVGIG (reference sequence). This CDR3 comprises 14 residues. V shed 2 bases and J 7 bases; nucleotides not matched to a gene: 2. The data were produced by immunoSEQ multiplex PCR, yet TCRdb's version contains in-frame clones alone and is incomplete. The table lists 150,000 or so clones, over 90% of them singletons. The chain links TRBV30 to TRBJ2-7; TRBD2 matches at 16 bases. The specimen sequenced was blood. This receptor was obtained from a man aged 50-60 years in good health. In nucleotides, the CDR3 is TGTGCCTGGAGTCGGGGACTAGCGGGAGGGGAGCAGTACTTC. Protein: CAWSRGLAGGEQYF.